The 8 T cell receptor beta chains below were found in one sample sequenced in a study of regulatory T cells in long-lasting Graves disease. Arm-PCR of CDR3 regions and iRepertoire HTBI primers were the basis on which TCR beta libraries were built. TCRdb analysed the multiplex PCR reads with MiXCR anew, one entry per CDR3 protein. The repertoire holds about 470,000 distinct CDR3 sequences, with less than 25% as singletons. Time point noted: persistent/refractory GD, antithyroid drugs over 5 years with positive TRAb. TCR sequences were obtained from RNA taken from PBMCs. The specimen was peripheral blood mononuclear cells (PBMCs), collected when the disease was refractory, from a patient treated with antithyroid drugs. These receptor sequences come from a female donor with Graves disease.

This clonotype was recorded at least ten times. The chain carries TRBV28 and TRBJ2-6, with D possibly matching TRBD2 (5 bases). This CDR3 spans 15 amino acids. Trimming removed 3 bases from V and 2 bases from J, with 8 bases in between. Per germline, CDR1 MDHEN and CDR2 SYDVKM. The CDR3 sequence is CASSLAGAGANVLTF. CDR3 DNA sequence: TGTGCCAGCAGTTTGGCCGGGGCTGGGGCCAACGTCCTGACTTTC.

CDR3 residues: CASAESLTGGLGNEQFF. DNA for the CDR3: TGCGCCAGCGCAGAGTCTTTGACGGGAGGGCTAGGCAATGAGCAGTTCTTC. The chain uses TRBV5-1 and TRBJ2-1; 8 bases line up with TRBD2. Germline trimming cut 7 bases from V and 6 bases from J; bases unmatched to any gene: 18. Germline lookup yields CDR1 SGHRS and CDR2 YFSETQ. The CDR3 spans 17 residues.

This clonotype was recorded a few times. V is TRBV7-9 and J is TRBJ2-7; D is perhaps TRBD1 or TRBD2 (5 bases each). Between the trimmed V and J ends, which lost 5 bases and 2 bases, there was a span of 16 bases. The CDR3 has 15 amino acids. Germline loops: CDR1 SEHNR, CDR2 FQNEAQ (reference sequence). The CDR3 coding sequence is TGTGCCAGCAGCCCACACCCTGGGACGCCCTACGAGCAGTACTTC. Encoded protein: CASSPHPGTPYEQYF.

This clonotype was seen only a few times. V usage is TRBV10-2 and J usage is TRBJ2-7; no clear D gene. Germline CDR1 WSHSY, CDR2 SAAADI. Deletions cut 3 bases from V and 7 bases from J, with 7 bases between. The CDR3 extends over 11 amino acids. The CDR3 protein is CASSDMGEQYF. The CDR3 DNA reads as TGCGCCAGCAGTGATATGGGAGAGCAGTACTTC.

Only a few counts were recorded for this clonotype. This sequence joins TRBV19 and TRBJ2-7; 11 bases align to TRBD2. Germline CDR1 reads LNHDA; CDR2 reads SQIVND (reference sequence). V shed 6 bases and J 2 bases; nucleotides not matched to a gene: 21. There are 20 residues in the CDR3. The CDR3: CASSVTGLADRVGSTYEQYF. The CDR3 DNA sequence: TGTGCCAGTAGCGTTACGGGACTAGCGGACCGGGTGGGGTCTACCTACGAGCAGTACTTC.

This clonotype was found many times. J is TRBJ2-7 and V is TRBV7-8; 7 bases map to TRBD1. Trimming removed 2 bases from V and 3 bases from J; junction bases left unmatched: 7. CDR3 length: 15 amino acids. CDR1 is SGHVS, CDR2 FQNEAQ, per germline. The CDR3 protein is CASSLSTGNLYEQYF. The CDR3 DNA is TGTGCCAGCAGCTTATCGACAGGGAACCTCTACGAGCAGTACTTC.

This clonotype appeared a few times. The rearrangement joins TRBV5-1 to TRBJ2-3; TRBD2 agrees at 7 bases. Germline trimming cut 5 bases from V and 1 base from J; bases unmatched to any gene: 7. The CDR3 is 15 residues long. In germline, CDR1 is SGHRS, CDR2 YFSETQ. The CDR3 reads CASSFGGRGTDTQYF. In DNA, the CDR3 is TGCGCCAGCAGTTTTGGCGGGAGAGGCACAGATACGCAGTATTTT.

The chain's CDR3 is CASSLAGGGIGEKLFF. For the CDR3, the DNA is TGCGCCAGCAGCTTGGCAGGGGGCGGTATAGGTGAAAAACTGTTTTTT. The genes are TRBV5-1 and TRBJ1-4; 8 bases line up with TRBD1. In germline, CDR1 is SGHRS, CDR2 YFSETQ. V lost 0 bases, J lost 7 bases, and 8 bases stayed unmatched. This CDR3 contains 16 residues.